A single sample is the source of the 31 T cell receptor beta chains below, sequenced in a study of T cell changes during pregnancy in multiple sclerosis. TCRdb's table, derived via immunoSEQ multiplex PCR, lists solely in-frame clones and lacks some. The table includes 45,000 to 60,000 clones, 91% detected once. Material: peripheral blood, obtained after pregnancy. The origin of the receptors is a female donor in good health, enrolled as a control in a pregnancy study.

V is TRBV28 and J is TRBJ2-6, with TRBD1 identical over 7 bases. V gave up 6 bases and J gave up 1 base; unmatched junction bases: 6. This CDR3 spans 16 amino acids. From germline, CDR1 is MDHEN and CDR2 SYDVKM. The CDR3 DNA is TGTGCCAGCAGCCCGGGACAGTTTTCTGGGGCCAACGTCCTGACTTTC. Its translation is CASSPGQFSGANVLTF.

V gene TRBV27 combines with J gene TRBJ2-3, with 9 positions matching TRBD2. The CDR3 runs to 14 residues. Unmatched junction bases numbered 0, after V lost 4 bases and J lost 1 base. Germline V gene sequence: CDR1 MNHEY, CDR2 SMNVEV (reference sequence). CDR3 residues: CASSSSGGTDTQYF. The DNA of the CDR3 is TGTGCCAGCAGTTCTAGCGGGGGCACAGATACGCAGTATTTT.

The table lists this clone with a few counts. This chain links TRBV2 with TRBJ2-7, with TRBD1 identical over 7 bases. The CDR3 has 13 amino acids. The germline V gene has CDR1 SNHLY and CDR2 FYNNEI. V shed 4 bases, J shed 2 bases, and the junction held 2 bases outside the gene matches. The DNA of the CDR3 is TGTGCCAGCAGTGCGGACAGGACCTACGAGCAGTACTTC. It translates to CASSADRTYEQYF.

The chain combines TRBV7-8 with TRBJ2-2; D may be TRBD1 (6 bases). Germline-derived CDR1 and CDR2 are SGHVS and FQNEAQ. Deletions cut 5 bases from V and 6 bases from J, with 10 bases between. The CDR3 has 13 amino acids. CDR3 DNA: TGTGCCAGCAGCAGGGGGAGTCCCGGGGAGCTGTTTTTT. As protein: CASSRGSPGELFF.

The genes are TRBV6-1 and TRBJ1-1; possibly TRBD1 for D (5 bases). There are 15 residues in the CDR3. Trimming took 2 bases from V and 4 from J, leaving 14 bases between them. Germline V CDR1 and CDR2: MNHNS, SASEGT. The CDR3 spells CASSERRGVGTEAFF. Written as DNA, the CDR3 is TGTGCCAGCAGTGAAAGGCGGGGGGTGGGCACTGAAGCTTTCTTT.

In this sample, this clone turned up once. The J gene is TRBJ2-7, the V gene TRBV7-8; the D gene is possibly TRBD2 (6 bases). Trimming cost V 5 bases and J 3 bases, with 8 bases left between them. Looked up from germline, CDR1 is SGHVS and CDR2 is FQNEAQ. This CDR3 spans 12 amino acids. CDR3 sequence: CASSPGDYEQYF. The CDR3 nucleotides read TGTGCCAGCAGCCCGGGAGACTACGAGCAGTACTTC.

The V gene is TRBV5-1, the J gene TRBJ1-5; D is perhaps TRBD1 (5 bases). CDR3 length equals 14 residues. V shed 3 bases and J shed 4 bases, with 11 bases lying between them. CDR1 and CDR2 from the germline V gene are SGHRS and YFSETQ. The CDR3 region has the DNA TGCGCCAGCAGCTCCGGGACTGGTAATCAGCCCCAGCATTTT. It is translated as CASSSGTGNQPQHF.

The chain links TRBV10-1 to TRBJ1-5, with D unresolved. Trimming pared 6 bases from V and 0 bases from J, leaving 15 bases between. Per germline, CDR1 WNHNN and CDR2 SYGVQD (reference sequence). The CDR3 loop spans 16 amino acids. CDR3 amino acids: CASSFYSQPSNQPQHF. The DNA of the CDR3 is TGCGCCAGCAGCTTTTACTCACAGCCTAGCAATCAGCCCCAGCATTTT.

This rearrangement joins TRBV5-6 to TRBJ2-1; TRBD1 aligns across 7 bases. The ends lost 4 bases at V and 0 bases at J; junction bases unmatched: 7. The CDR3 length is 16 residues. Germline assignment: CDR1 SGHDT and CDR2 YYEEEE. The CDR3 DNA reads as TGTGCCAGCAGCCTTTTGGGGGACAGCTCCTACAATGAGCAGTTCTTC. This sequence encodes CASSLLGDSSYNEQFF.

The CDR3 sequence is CASLRTGIDQPQHF. The CDR3 coding sequence is TGTGCCTCATTGAGGACAGGGATCGATCAGCCCCAGCATTTT. V usage is TRBV6-1 and J usage is TRBJ1-5; 8 nucleotides line up with TRBD1. V trimming: 11 bases; J trimming: 5 bases; junction bases outside the gene matches: 11. Looked up from germline, CDR1 is MNHNS and CDR2 is SASEGT. The CDR3 runs 14 residues.

The V and J genes are TRBV18 and TRBJ1-1; possible D gene TRBD1, 5 bases. This CDR3 comprises 13 residues. Trimming left V 3 bases short and J 1 base short, with 6 bases between. CDR1 and CDR2 (germline): KGHSH, LQKENI. The CDR3 loop is CASSPQGNTEAFF. DNA of the CDR3: TGTGCCAGCTCACCCCAGGGGAACACTGAAGCTTTCTTT. The full variable domain, in which reference TRBV18 and TRBJ1-1 provide the parts outside the CDR3, is NAGVMQNPRHLVRRRGQEARLRCSPMKGHSHVYWYRQLPEEGLKFMVYLQKENIIDESGMPKERFSAEFPKEGPSILRIQQVVRGDSAAYFCASSPQGNTEAFFGQGTRLTVV.

The chain carries TRBV5-1 and TRBJ2-5; TRBD2 matches 11 bases. Germline CDR1 SGHRS, CDR2 YFSETQ. The CDR3 spans 18 residues. The J segment lost 1 base and the V segment lost 1 base, leaving 9 bases of the junction unmatched. Written as DNA, the CDR3 is TGCGCCAGCAGCTTGACCGGGGTAGCGGGGGGGGTCCAAGAGACCCAGTACTTC. The encoded protein is CASSLTGVAGGVQETQYF.

V and J are TRBV4-2 and TRBJ1-5; D not resolved. The V and J ends lost 0 bases and 7 bases respectively, with 16 bases between them. This CDR3 comprises 16 residues. Germline CDR1 is LGHNA and CDR2 is YNFKEQ. For the CDR3, the DNA is TGTGCCAGCAGCCAAGATTATCTGAGGGAATGGCAGCCCCAGCATTTT. As protein: CASSQDYLREWQPQHF.

V is TRBV2 and J is TRBJ2-5; D is ambiguous. The CDR3 is made up of 13 amino acids. Per the germline V gene, CDR1 is SNHLY and CDR2 is FYNNEI. Between the trimmed V and J ends, which lost 5 bases and 2 bases, there was a span of 9 bases. The DNA for the CDR3 is TGTGCCAGCAGTTCGAACAGTCAAGAGACCCAGTACTTC. Its protein is CASSSNSQETQYF.

CDR3 protein: CASSQGGAGSYEQYF. DNA for the CDR3: TGCGCCAGCAGCCAAGGAGGCGCGGGGTCCTACGAGCAGTACTTC. The chain uses TRBV4-3 and TRBJ2-7; a weak D match, TRBD2 (6 bases). V was shortened by 1 base and J by 1 base, with 11 bases between the two germline ends. Germline CDR1 reads LGHNA; CDR2 reads YSLEER. The CDR3 loop spans 15 amino acids.

The chain uses TRBV5-1 and TRBJ2-3, with D uncertain. The germline V and J ends were trimmed by 1 base and 1 base, with 13 bases remaining between them. CDR3 length: 16 amino acids. Germline CDR1 reads SGHRS; CDR2 reads YFSETQ. The DNA of the CDR3 is TGCGCCAGCAGCTTGTCCGGCGGATTTGGCACAGATACGCAGTATTTT. This gives the protein CASSLSGGFGTDTQYF.

This chain links TRBV18 with TRBJ1-4; D gene unclear. The CDR3 runs 18 residues. V lost 4 bases, J lost 0 bases, and 18 bases lay in between. From germline, CDR1 is KGHSH and CDR2 LQKENI. For the CDR3, the DNA is TGTGCCAGCTCACTCGAATGGGGAGAGGGTGCAACTAATGAAAAACTGTTTTTT. Encoded protein: CASSLEWGEGATNEKLFF.

V is TRBV7-8 and J is TRBJ1-1; D may be TRBD1 (5 bases). V lost 6 bases to trimming and J lost 2 bases, with 10 bases between them. There are 13 residues in the CDR3. Germline CDR1 SGHVS, CDR2 FQNEAQ. CDR3 coding DNA: TGTGCCAGCAGTTGGCAGGGCAACACTGAAGCTTTCTTT. Its protein is CASSWQGNTEAFF.

The genes are TRBV4-2 and TRBJ2-1; 10 bases map to TRBD2. Trimming took 1 base from V and 8 from J; bases not matched to a gene: 5. The CDR3 length is 15 residues. Germline V gene sequence: CDR1 LGHNA, CDR2 YNFKEQ. CDR3 amino acids: CASSQGLAGVDEQFF. Here the CDR3 DNA reads TGTGCCAGCAGCCAAGGCCTAGCGGGAGTGGATGAGCAGTTCTTC.

The count of this clone is one. The chain joins TRBV2 to TRBJ2-5; 7 bases map to TRBD2. V was pared by 6 bases and J by 2 bases, with 12 bases of the junction left unmatched. The CDR3 totals 16 residues. The germline V gene has CDR1 SNHLY and CDR2 FYNNEI. The CDR3 region has the DNA TGTGCCAGCAGCCTGAACTCAAACGGGGGGCAAGAGACCCAGTACTTC. This translates into CASSLNSNGGQETQYF.

This clone turned up a few times. The chain couples TRBV2 to TRBJ1-3, with D possibly TRBD1 on 5 matching bases. Germline CDR1 and CDR2: SNHLY and FYNNEI. The V gene lost 5 bases and the J gene lost 3 bases, with 11 bases spanning the gap. The CDR3 extends over 14 amino acids. For the CDR3, the DNA is TGTGCCAGCAGTTATCAGGGAAGTGGAAACACCATATATTTT. Translation gives CASSYQGSGNTIYF.

The chain employs TRBV5-1 and TRBJ2-3, with 13 bases matching TRBD2. The CDR3 has 14 amino acids. With V trimmed by 8 bases and J by 3 bases, 3 bases remained unmatched. The V gene's germline CDR1 is SGHRS and CDR2 YFSETQ. The CDR3 nucleotides read TGCGCCAGTCAGACTAGCGGGGGGACAGATACGCAGTATTTT. Its translation is CASQTSGGTDTQYF. The whole variable domain, remainder taken from reference TRBV5-1 and TRBJ2-3, is KAGVTQTPRYLIKTRGQQVTLSCSPISGHRSVSWYQQTPGQGLQFLFEYFSETQRNKGNFPGRFSGRQFSNSRSEMNVSTLELGDSALYLCASQTSGGTDTQYFGPGTRLTVL.

This chain uses TRBV27 with TRBJ2-7; no reliable D call. V lost 3 bases and J 2 bases, leaving 14 bases between the germline ends. Germline loops: CDR1 MNHEY, CDR2 SMNVEV (reference sequence). The CDR3 length is 15 residues. For the CDR3, the DNA is TGTGCCAGCAGTTTTGTCAGGCGCCTCCCCTACGAGCAGTACTTC. This translates into CASSFVRRLPYEQYF.

CDR3 in DNA: TGTGCCAGCTCACCGCGGGGAGGCCCAGAGACCCAGTACTTC. This encodes CASSPRGGPETQYF. The rearrangement uses TRBV18 and TRBJ2-5; TRBD2 is a possible D gene (6 bases). The CDR3 extends over 14 amino acids. CDR1 is KGHSH, CDR2 LQKENI, per germline. V dropped 3 bases and J dropped 4 bases, with 12 bases sitting between them.

The chain uses TRBV5-5 and TRBJ1-5; tentative D call: TRBD1 (5 bases). Germline CDR1 is SGHKS and CDR2 is YYEKEE (reference sequence). CDR3 length: 14 residues. V was cut by 6 bases and J by 6 bases, with 16 bases left in between. The CDR3 DNA reads TGTGCCAGCACCTCGGGGGACGGGCTTCAGCCCCAGCATTTT. Amino acids: CASTSGDGLQPQHF.

This clone was seen just once. J is TRBJ2-5 and V is TRBV7-2; the D gene is possibly TRBD2 (6 bases). Germline V lookup: CDR1 SGHTA, CDR2 FQGNSA. The CDR3 is 15 residues long. V was shortened by 0 bases and J by 5 bases, with 13 bases between the two germline ends. In DNA form, the CDR3 reads TGTGCCAGCAGCTTAGCGCCTCATGCGGGGGAGACCCAGTACTTC. Protein sequence: CASSLAPHAGETQYF.

The rearrangement links TRBV6-1 to TRBJ1-2, with D perhaps TRBD1 (5 bases). V shed 2 bases and J shed 2 bases, with 12 bases lying between them. Germline values: CDR1 MNHNS, CDR2 SASEGT. The CDR3 contains 15 residues. The CDR3 loop reads CASSERGRGNYGYTF. The CDR3 DNA reads TGTGCCAGCAGTGAAAGGGGCAGAGGAAACTATGGCTACACCTTC.

CDR3 DNA: TGTGCCAGCAGCCAGACAGGGGCTCGCAATCAGCCCCAGCATTTT. It codes for CASSQTGARNQPQHF. This chain links TRBV7-2 with TRBJ1-5; TRBD1 aligns across 8 bases. The germline V gene encodes CDR1 SGHTA and CDR2 FQGNSA. The junction had 5 bases not matched to a gene; V was cut back by 5 bases and J by 2 bases. CDR3 length equals 15 residues.

V gene TRBV4-2 combines with J gene TRBJ1-5, with D unclear. Per germline, CDR1 LGHNA and CDR2 YNFKEQ. The CDR3 is 15 amino acids. The V gene lost 2 bases and the J gene lost 2 bases, with 10 bases spanning the gap. CDR3 amino acids: CASSQRETGNQPQHF. The DNA for the CDR3 is TGTGCCAGCAGCCAAAGGGAGACGGGCAATCAGCCCCAGCATTTT.

The rearrangement uses TRBV5-8 and TRBJ2-2, with a possible D match to TRBD1 (7 bases). Trimming took 1 base from V and 4 from J, leaving 11 bases between them. This CDR3 region has 15 residues. The germline CDR1 and CDR2 sequences are SGHTS and YDEGEE. The CDR3 loop is CASSLNRGGTGELFF. In DNA form, the CDR3 reads TGTGCCAGCAGCTTGAACAGGGGAGGCACCGGGGAGCTGTTTTTT.

The chain joins TRBV7-2 to TRBJ2-7, with 9 bases that match TRBD1. The V gene's germline CDR1 is SGHTA and CDR2 FQGNSA. The J segment lost 5 bases and the V segment lost 4 bases, leaving 6 bases of the junction unmatched. CDR3 length: 14 residues. CDR3 protein: CASSSVTGGDEQYF. The CDR3 nucleotides read TGTGCCAGCAGCTCAGTAACAGGGGGCGACGAGCAGTACTTC.